These T cell receptor beta chains were read from a single sample in a study of T-cell memory formation after mild COVID-19. TCRdb reprocessed the 5' RACE reads with MiXCR, giving one entry per CDR3 protein. The sample yields about 430,000 distinct CDR3 sequences, under 20% seen once. The sequenced material came from PBMCs or a T cell subset sorted from them (not recorded which). The receptors were sampled from a man younger than 35 who had mild COVID-19 (a few samples of this study predate the infection). Cell type and time point are not known. CDR3s include the opening cysteine and the closing phenylalanine or tryptophan. A D gene is named only where the DNA matches it firmly. Rows give clone size only sometimes, using once, few, many, or a class for an expanded clone.

CDR3 protein: CASSYRFQPQHF; CDR3 DNA: TGTGCCAGCAGTTACCGATTTCAGCCCCAGCATTTT; J gene: TRBJ1-5; clone size: NA; D gene: NA; V gene: TRBV6-2/TRBV6-3
CDR3 protein: CASSLTFTAGESGELFF; CDR3 DNA: TGCGCCAGCAGCTTGACCTTCACGGCAGGGGAATCCGGGGAGCTGTTTTTT; J gene: TRBJ2-2; clone size: NA; D gene: NA; V gene: TRBV5-1
CDR3 protein: CASSLGGTGGYTF; CDR3 DNA: TGTGCCAGCAGTTTAGGAGGCACGGGAGGCTACACCTTC; J gene: TRBJ1-2; clone size: NA; D gene: NA; V gene: TRBV27
CDR3 protein: CASSLSTIETGLNYGYTF; CDR3 DNA: TGTGCCAGCAGCTTATCGACTATCGAGACAGGGCTGAACTATGGCTACACCTTC; J gene: TRBJ1-2; clone size: NA; D gene: TRBD1; V gene: TRBV7-2
CDR3 protein: CASSQRYPGQGAFF; CDR3 DNA: TGCGCCAGCAGCCAAAGGTATCCCGGCCAGGGAGCTTTCTTT; J gene: TRBJ1-1; clone size: NA; D gene: NA; V gene: TRBV4-3
CDR3 protein: CASSVVAGKSTEAFF; CDR3 DNA: TGTGCCAGCAGCGTAGTGGCCGGAAAGAGCACTGAAGCTTTCTTT; J gene: TRBJ1-1; clone size: few; D gene: NA; V gene: TRBV9
CDR3 protein: CASSQRGDYEQYF; CDR3 DNA: TGCGCCAGCAGCCAAAGGGGGGACTACGAGCAGTACTTC; J gene: TRBJ2-7; clone size: few; D gene: NA; V gene: TRBV4-1
CDR3 protein: CASSFNRGYEQYF; CDR3 DNA: TGTGCCAGCAGTTTTAACAGGGGCTACGAGCAGTACTTC; J gene: TRBJ2-7; clone size: NA; D gene: TRBD1; V gene: TRBV12-3/TRBV12-4
CDR3 protein: CASSAMTGGLYGYTF; CDR3 DNA: TGTGCCAGCAGTGCAATGACAGGGGGCTTGTACGGCTACACCTTC; J gene: TRBJ1-2; clone size: few; D gene: TRBD1; V gene: TRBV12-3/TRBV12-4
CDR3 protein: CASRGAGGYNEQFF; CDR3 DNA: TGTGCCAGCAGAGGGGCGGGGGGCTACAATGAGCAGTTCTTC; J gene: TRBJ2-1; clone size: few; D gene: TRBD2; V gene: TRBV7-9
CDR3 protein: CASSQDSTGPRRYEQYF; CDR3 DNA: TGCGCCAGCAGCCAAGATAGTACAGGGCCCAGACGGTACGAGCAGTACTTC; J gene: TRBJ2-7; clone size: few; D gene: NA; V gene: TRBV4-3
CDR3 protein: CASSFRDPLGNSNQPQHF; CDR3 DNA: TGTGCCAGCAGTTTCCGGGACCCCCTAGGCAATAGCAATCAGCCCCAGCATTTT; J gene: TRBJ1-5; clone size: few; D gene: NA; V gene: TRBV12-3/TRBV12-4
CDR3 protein: CASSLIRTAQNTGELFF; CDR3 DNA: TGTGCCAGCAGCTTAATTCGGACAGCACAGAACACCGGGGAGCTGTTTTTT; J gene: TRBJ2-2; clone size: NA; D gene: NA; V gene: TRBV7-9
CDR3 protein: CASSVASPHYIGTAVSIQYF; CDR3 DNA: TGTGCCAGCAGCGTAGCATCACCGCACTACATTGGGACAGCCGTGAGCATTCAGTACTTC; J gene: TRBJ2-4; clone size: many; D gene: TRBD1; V gene: TRBV9
CDR3 protein: CASSRSFPSNTEAFF; CDR3 DNA: TGTGCCAGCAGCCGCTCTTTTCCGTCGAACACTGAAGCTTTCTTT; J gene: TRBJ1-1; clone size: few; D gene: NA; V gene: TRBV5-4